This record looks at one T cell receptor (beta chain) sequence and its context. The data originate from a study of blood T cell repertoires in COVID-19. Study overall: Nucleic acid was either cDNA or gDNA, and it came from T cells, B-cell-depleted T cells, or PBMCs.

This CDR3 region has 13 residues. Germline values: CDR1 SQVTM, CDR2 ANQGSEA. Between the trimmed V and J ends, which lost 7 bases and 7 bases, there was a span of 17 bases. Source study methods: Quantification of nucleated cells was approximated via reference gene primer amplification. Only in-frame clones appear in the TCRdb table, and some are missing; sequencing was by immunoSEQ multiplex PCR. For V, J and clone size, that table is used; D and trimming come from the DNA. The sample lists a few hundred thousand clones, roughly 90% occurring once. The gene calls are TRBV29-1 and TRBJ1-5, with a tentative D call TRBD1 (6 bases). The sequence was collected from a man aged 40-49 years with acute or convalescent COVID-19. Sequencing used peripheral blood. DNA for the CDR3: TGCAGCGCCGAAACAGGGAAGGGGCAGCCCCAGCATTTT. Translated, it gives CSAETGKGQPQHF.